Presented here are 10 T cell receptor beta chains from one specimen sequenced in a study of T cell clonality in common variable immunodeficiency. Here immunoSEQ multiplex PCR was the method, and the copy in TCRdb shows in-frame clones only, minus some. Captured here are about 35,000 clones, none seen once; the top ten comprise less than 4.5%. The sequencing input was peripheral blood mononuclear cells. All receptors derive from a person aged 18 to 75 in good health.

This clone was found a few times. Read data end 3 residues before the CDR3 end; the end is taken from the germline J gene. The chain couples TRBV5-1 to TRBJ2-1; D perhaps matches TRBD2 (6 bases). V lost 4 bases and J 0 bases, leaving 14 bases between the germline ends. The CDR3 totals 16 residues. Germline assignment: CDR1 SGHRS and CDR2 YFSETQ. The CDR3 spells CASSRTSGGSYNEQFF. The covered CDR3 bases are TGCGCCAGCAGCCGAACATCCGGGGGCTCCTACAATGAG.

Ten or more counts support this clone. An end of the junction does not agree with germline; a read error may underlie this. The read gets to within 3 residues of the CDR3 end, and the germline J gene fills in the rest. Other DNA sequences from this sample encode an identical CDR3 as well. The chain links TRBV20-1 to TRBJ1-2; possible D gene TRBD1, 5 bases. The CDR3 has 12 residues. In germline, CDR1 is DFQATT, CDR2 SNEGSKA (reference sequence). The CDR3 reads CSAMDTYDGYTF. The part of the CDR3 DNA that was read is TGTAGTGCGATGGACACTTACGACGGC.

This clone was seen repeatedly, ten times or more. Incomplete CDR3 DNA: TGTGCCAGCAGCTTGGACCGGGAGACC. It codes for CASSLDRET. The entire CDR3 sequence reads CASSLDRETQYF. This chain uses TRBV5-6 with TRBJ2-5; D uncertain. The observed sequence ends 3 residues before the CDR3 terminus, with the missing tail filled in from the germline J gene. This CDR3 is built from 12 residues. Germline V gene lookup returns CDR1 SGHDT and CDR2 YYEEEE. V lost 0 bases and J lost 5, with 5 bases in between.

This clone was seen at least ten times. The read halts 3 residues ahead of the CDR3 end, with the missing end drawn from the germline J gene. The rearrangement uses TRBV9 and TRBJ1-2, with 9 nucleotides matching TRBD1. J gave up 5 bases and V 1 base, and 6 bases lay outside the gene matches. Germline CDR1 is SGDLS and CDR2 is YYNGEE. This CDR3 spans 15 amino acids. Partial CDR3 DNA: TGTGCCAGCAGCGTAACCCGGGACAGGGCATATGGC. Protein: CASSVTRDRAYG. The CDR3 as a whole reads CASSVTRDRAYGYTF.

This clone was found many times. The junction departs from the called germline gene at one end, perhaps through a read error. Read coverage stops 3 residues before the CDR3 terminus; the germline J gene supplies the remainder. The chain carries TRBV7-7 and TRBJ1-4; TRBD1 is a possible D gene (5 bases). CDR3 length: 12 amino acids. The germline V gene encodes CDR1 SSHAT and CDR2 FNYEAQ (reference sequence). CDR3 protein: CASIQGSEKLFF. CDR3 DNA, as far as it was read: TGTGCTAGCATTCAGGGAAGCGAAAAA.

This clone occurred many times. The DNA ends 3 residues before the CDR3 does, and the rest of the CDR3 is filled in from the germline J gene. The V call is TRBV3-1 (or the pseudogene TRBV3-2), the J call TRBJ2-1; TRBD2 matches 7 bases. V lost 1 base to trimming and J lost 5 bases; unmatched junction nucleotides: 5. Germline values: CDR1 LGHDT, CDR2 YNNKEL (reference sequence). This CDR3 region has 15 residues. The CDR3 loop reads CASSQGLAAHNEQFF. The sequenced CDR3 bases are TGTGCCAGCAGCCAAGGGCTAGCGGCCCACAATGAG.

Note on this clone: The read stops 3 residues short of the end of the CDR3; the missing end is completed from the germline J gene. V gene TRBV6-9 combines with J gene TRBJ2-1; D might be TRBD1 (6 bases). In germline, CDR1 is MNHGY, CDR2 SVAAGI. This CDR3 is 15 amino acids long. CDR3 in amino acids: CDIKLTGLSYNEQFF. The part of the CDR3 DNA that was read is TGTGACATTAAACTGACAGGACTTTCCTACAATGAG.

This clone was seen many times. Sequencing ends 3 residues short of the CDR3 end; the germline J gene provides the rest. The chain recombines TRBV5-6 with TRBJ1-1; 9 bases align to TRBD1. Germline loops: CDR1 SGHDT, CDR2 YYEEEE. The CDR3 length is 14 residues. J lost 1 base, V lost 4 bases, and 2 bases had no gene match. CDR3 DNA (partial): TGTGCCAGCAGCGGGGGACAGGGGAACACTGAA. Translated, it gives CASSGGQGNTE. In full, the CDR3 reads CASSGGQGNTEAFF.

This clone is labeled as medium-sized. The read gets to within 3 residues of the CDR3 end, and the germline J gene fills in the rest. This chain connects TRBV20-1 to TRBJ2-4; 12 bases fit TRBD2. CDR3 length: 15 amino acids. V shed 5 bases and J 6 bases; nucleotides not matched to a gene: 8. CDR1 and CDR2 from the germline V gene are DFQATT and SNEGSKA (reference sequence). CDR3 DNA (partial): TGCAGTGCTGAGGCTAGCGGGAGGGGGAGAAACATT. As protein: CSAEASGRGRNI. The full CDR3 is CSAEASGRGRNIQYF.

This clone was found a few times. The read stops 3 residues short of the end of the CDR3; the missing end is completed from the germline J gene. This chain joins TRBV19 and TRBJ2-4; the D gene is possibly TRBD2 (6 bases). Per germline, CDR1 LNHDA and CDR2 SQIVND (reference sequence). This CDR3 contains 15 residues. CDR3 amino acids: CASKVAGTPNYGQYF. CDR3 DNA (partial): TGTGCCAGTAAAGTGGCAGGGACTCCGAACTATGGT.